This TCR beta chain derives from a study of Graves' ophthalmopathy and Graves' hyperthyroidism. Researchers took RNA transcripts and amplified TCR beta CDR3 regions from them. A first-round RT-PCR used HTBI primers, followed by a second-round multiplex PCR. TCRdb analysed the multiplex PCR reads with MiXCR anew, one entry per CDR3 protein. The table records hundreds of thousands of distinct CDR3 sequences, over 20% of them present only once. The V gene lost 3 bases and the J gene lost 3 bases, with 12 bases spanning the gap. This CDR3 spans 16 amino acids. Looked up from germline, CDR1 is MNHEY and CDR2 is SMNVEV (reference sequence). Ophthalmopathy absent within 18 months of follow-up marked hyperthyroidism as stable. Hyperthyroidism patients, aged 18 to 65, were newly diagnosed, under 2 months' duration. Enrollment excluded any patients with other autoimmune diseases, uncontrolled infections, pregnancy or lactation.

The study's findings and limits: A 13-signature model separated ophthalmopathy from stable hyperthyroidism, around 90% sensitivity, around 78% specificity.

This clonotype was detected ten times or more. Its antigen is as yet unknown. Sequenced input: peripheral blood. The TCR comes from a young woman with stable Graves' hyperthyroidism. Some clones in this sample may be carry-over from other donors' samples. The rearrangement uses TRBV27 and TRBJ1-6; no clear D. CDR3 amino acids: CASSLVRLDYNSPLHF. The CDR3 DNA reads TGTGCCAGCAGTTTGGTCCGGTTAGACTATAATTCACCCCTCCACTTT.